Each of the 2 T cell receptor beta chains below was sequenced from the same sample in a study of regulatory T cells in long-lasting Graves disease (dated by TCRdb to about 2021). Library generation was performed with multiplex PCR. Sequencing was carried out with an Illumina HiSeq 4000. iRepertoire HTBI primers and Arm-PCR amplification of CDR3 regions were used to construct TCR beta libraries. TCRdb passed the public sequencing reads through fastp at Q25 and MiXCR, retaining productive beta sequences. Rows are combined by CDR3 protein, so each entry shows the most common genes and DNA. This sample lists just over 600,000 distinct CDR3 sequences; roughly 15% were detected once. The ten biggest clones cover approximately 20% of the sample. The time point label, as the study defines it: newly diagnosed GD, antithyroid drugs for less than 3 months. For both TCR sequencing and RNA sequencing, RNA was extracted from PBMCs using TRIzol.

This sample also belongs to another study, concerning T cells in Graves' hyperthyroidism and ophthalmopathy.

The sequencing here drew on peripheral blood mononuclear cells (PBMCs), taken at new diagnosis, from a patient treated with antithyroid drugs. Every receptor here comes from a woman younger than 45 with Graves disease. Donor details come from another sample of the same person, matched by shared clones.

The chain is built from TRBV20-1 and TRBJ2-7, with 7 nucleotides matching TRBD1. V shed 6 bases and J 1 base; nucleotides not matched to a gene: 15. The CDR3 is made up of 16 amino acids. From germline, CDR1 is DFQATT and CDR2 SNEGSKA (reference sequence). CDR3 in amino acids: CSAPATWGRGSYEQYF. The DNA of the CDR3 is TGCAGTGCCCCTGCTACTTGGGGCAGGGGGTCCTACGAGCAGTACTTC.

This clonotype appeared many times. V is TRBV28 and J is TRBJ2-7; D may be TRBD2 (7 bases). Trimming shortened V by 6 bases and J by 4 bases, and 22 bases separated the two germline ends. CDR1 is MDHEN and CDR2 is SYDVKM in the germline V gene. This CDR3 is built from 16 residues. The CDR3 reads CASRPPMGAGVYEQYF. Written as DNA, the CDR3 is TGTGCCAGCAGACCACCGATGGGGGCGGGAGTATACGAGCAGTACTTC.